This TCR beta chain was sequenced in a study of blood T cell repertoires in COVID-19. In the study overall: Both acute and convalescent COVID-19 samples were obtained from the United States, Italy and Spain. Nucleic acid was either cDNA or gDNA, and it came from T cells, B-cell-depleted T cells, or PBMCs.

Per the authors' pipeline: Amplified reference gene primers provided the basis for estimating nucleated cell counts. Sequencing used immunoSEQ multiplex PCR; TCRdb keeps in-frame clones, though not all of them. The V and J calls and clone size are taken from that table; D and trimming were inferred from the DNA. The sample holds a few hundred thousand clones, almost 85% seen once. The germline CDR1 and CDR2 sequences are SEHNR and FQNEAQ (reference sequence). V lost 3 bases and J lost 3; bases outside the gene matches: 4. The CDR3 runs 14 residues. The V call is TRBV7-9, the J call TRBJ2-7; 8 bases are shared with TRBD1. The sequence was obtained from a human donor in a cohort sampled during active COVID-19. The source material was peripheral blood. In DNA form, the CDR3 reads TGTGCCAGCAGCTTGGGACAGGTTATCTACGAGCAGTACTTC. It specifies CASSLGQVIYEQYF.